These T cell receptor beta chains were read from a single sample in a study of beta chain features in type 1 diabetes. The data were produced by immunoSEQ multiplex PCR, yet TCRdb's version contains in-frame clones alone and is incomplete. Among about 150,000 clones listed, approximately 8% were seen once. The sequenced sample was central memory CD4+ T cells from blood. The source of these receptors is a man between 18 and 35 years old with type 1 diabetes. CDR3s include the opening cysteine and the closing phenylalanine or tryptophan. D genes are given only for firm matches. Size is omitted from some rows. Given values are once, few, many or a class for expanded clones.

D gene: .; clone size: few; V gene: TRBV11-2; J gene: TRBJ2-7; CDR3 protein: CASSLETVTTRQYF; CDR3 DNA: TGTGCCAGCAGCTTAGAGACGGTCACTACGAGGCAGTACTTC
D gene: TRBD2; clone size: many; V gene: TRBV30; J gene: TRBJ2-1; CDR3 protein: CAWNLGLAHEQFF; CDR3 DNA: TGTGCCTGGAACTTGGGACTAGCCCATGAGCAGTTCTTC
D gene: .; clone size: .; V gene: TRBV11-2; J gene: TRBJ2-3; CDR3 protein: CASSSMAGTHTDTQYF; CDR3 DNA: TGTGCCAGCAGCTCGATGGCCGGGACTCACACAGATACGCAGTATTTT
D gene: .; clone size: few; V gene: TRBV27; J gene: TRBJ2-3; CDR3 protein: CASSMSEQGADTQYF; CDR3 DNA: TGTGCCAGCAGTATGTCTGAGCAGGGTGCAGATACGCAGTATTTT
D gene: TRBD2; clone size: .; V gene: TRBV19; J gene: TRBJ2-7; CDR3 protein: CASSLSGAQRDEQYF; CDR3 DNA: TGTGCCAGTAGTCTTAGCGGGGCCCAACGGGACGAGCAGTACTTC
D gene: .; clone size: few; V gene: TRBV28; J gene: TRBJ1-2; CDR3 protein: CASSLGPAGNYGYTF; CDR3 DNA: TGTGCCAGCAGTTTAGGCCCGGCGGGGAACTATGGCTACACCTTC
D gene: .; clone size: many; V gene: TRBV28; J gene: TRBJ2-3; CDR3 protein: CASSSPLQLVSTDTQYF; CDR3 DNA: TGTGCCAGCAGTTCCCCCCTCCAATTAGTTAGCACAGATACGCAGTATTTT
D gene: TRBD2; clone size: .; V gene: TRBV5-1; J gene: TRBJ2-1; CDR3 protein: CASSSGLDYNEQFF; CDR3 DNA: TGCGCCAGCAGTTCGGGACTAGATTACAATGAGCAGTTCTTC
D gene: .; clone size: .; V gene: TRBV29-1; J gene: TRBJ1-4; CDR3 protein: CSVEMGAPTNEKLFF; CDR3 DNA: TGCAGCGTTGAAATGGGGGCCCCAACTAATGAAAAACTGTTTTTT
D gene: .; clone size: .; V gene: TRBV4-3; J gene: TRBJ1-1; CDR3 protein: CASSQGGRVTEAFF; CDR3 DNA: TGCGCCAGCAGCCAAGGCGGCAGGGTGACTGAAGCTTTCTTT
D gene: .; clone size: few; V gene: TRBV5-1; J gene: TRBJ2-3; CDR3 protein: CASRTETSTDTQYF; CDR3 DNA: TGCGCCAGCAGGACAGAAACTAGCACAGATACGCAGTATTTT
D gene: TRBD1; clone size: few; V gene: TRBV6-6; J gene: TRBJ1-4; CDR3 protein: CASSLRQGINEKLFF; CDR3 DNA: TGTGCCAGCAGTCTCAGACAGGGGATTAATGAAAAACTGTTTTTT
D gene: TRBD2; clone size: once; V gene: TRBV2; J gene: TRBJ2-3; CDR3 protein: CASSTSGLSTDTQYF; CDR3 DNA: TGTGCCAGCAGCACTAGCGGGCTTAGCACAGATACGCAGTATTTT
D gene: .; clone size: few; V gene: TRBV21-1; J gene: TRBJ1-1; CDR3 protein: CASSKERGTGGTEAFF; CDR3 DNA: TGTGCCAGCAGCAAAGAGCGAGGGACAGGGGGAACTGAAGCTTTCTTT
D gene: .; clone size: few; V gene: TRBV10-3; J gene: TRBJ2-5; CDR3 protein: CAIRTGPQETQYF; CDR3 DNA: TGTGCCATCAGAACAGGGCCCCAAGAGACCCAGTACTTC
D gene: TRBD2; clone size: few; V gene: TRBV7-6; J gene: TRBJ2-5; CDR3 protein: CASSLPLAGAGETQYF; CDR3 DNA: TGTGCCAGCAGCTTACCTCTAGCGGGGGCCGGGGAGACCCAGTACTTC
D gene: .; clone size: .; V gene: TRBV18; J gene: TRBJ2-3; CDR3 protein: CASSPRHTDTQYF; CDR3 DNA: TGTGCCAGCTCACCACGACACACAGATACGCAGTATTTT
D gene: TRBD2; clone size: .; V gene: TRBV2; J gene: TRBJ2-1; CDR3 protein: CASQRERNNEQFF; CDR3 DNA: TGTGCCAGCCAGCGGGAGAGGAACAATGAGCAGTTCTTC
D gene: TRBD1; clone size: .; V gene: TRBV7-2; J gene: TRBJ1-2; CDR3 protein: CASSNQGAVGGYTF; CDR3 DNA: TGTGCCAGCAGCAATCAGGGGGCGGTTGGGGGCTACACCTTC
D gene: TRBD2; clone size: many; V gene: TRBV29-1; J gene: TRBJ2-5; CDR3 protein: CSVVGGEETQYF; CDR3 DNA: TGCAGCGTTGTGGGGGGGGAAGAGACCCAGTACTTC
D gene: TRBD2; clone size: few; V gene: TRBV5-4; J gene: TRBJ2-1; CDR3 protein: CASSLELAGAGDEQFF; CDR3 DNA: TGTGCCAGCAGCTTGGAGCTAGCGGGAGCGGGCGATGAGCAGTTCTTC
D gene: .; clone size: few; V gene: TRBV21-1; J gene: TRBJ2-7; CDR3 protein: CASSRGTGQAYEQYF; CDR3 DNA: TGTGCCAGCAGCAGAGGGACAGGGCAGGCCTACGAGCAGTACTTC
D gene: TRBD2; clone size: few; V gene: TRBV7-2; J gene: TRBJ2-1; CDR3 protein: CASSQAGLAGGPRNEQFF; CDR3 DNA: TGTGCCAGCAGCCAAGCGGGACTAGCGGGAGGGCCTCGGAATGAGCAGTTCTTC
D gene: .; clone size: .; V gene: TRBV2; J gene: TRBJ2-3; CDR3 protein: CASMTRRRGPSDTQYF; CDR3 DNA: TGTGCCAGCATGACCCGCCGCAGGGGACCAAGTGATACGCAGTATTTT
D gene: TRBD1; clone size: .; V gene: TRBV29-1; J gene: TRBJ2-3; CDR3 protein: CSVLGTDTDTQYF; CDR3 DNA: TGCAGCGTCCTCGGGACAGACACAGATACGCAGTATTTT
D gene: TRBD2; clone size: .; V gene: TRBV11-3; J gene: TRBJ2-1; CDR3 protein: CASSLVGGAGEQFF; CDR3 DNA: TGTGCCAGCAGCTTAGTCGGGGGGGCCGGAGAGCAGTTCTTC
D gene: .; clone size: few; V gene: TRBV7-2; J gene: TRBJ1-1; CDR3 protein: CASSAQDRLNTEAFF; CDR3 DNA: TGTGCCAGCAGCGCCCAGGACAGACTAAACACTGAAGCTTTCTTT
D gene: .; clone size: .; V gene: TRBV5-1; J gene: TRBJ2-5; CDR3 protein: CASSPGLQETQYF; CDR3 DNA: TGCGCCAGCAGCCCGGGACTTCAAGAGACCCAGTACTTC
D gene: TRBD2; clone size: .; V gene: TRBV29-1; J gene: TRBJ2-5; CDR3 protein: CSVAGGTRETQYF; CDR3 DNA: TGCAGCGTCGCGGGGGGGACTCGCGAGACCCAGTACTTC
D gene: TRBD1; clone size: few; V gene: TRBV18; J gene: TRBJ2-4; CDR3 protein: CASSLLGDSALAKNIQYF; CDR3 DNA: TGTGCCAGCTCACTCCTCGGGGACAGTGCTTTAGCCAAAAACATTCAGTACTTC
D gene: .; clone size: .; V gene: TRBV6-5; J gene: TRBJ2-7; CDR3 protein: CASSYSPNSYEQYF; CDR3 DNA: TGTGCCAGCAGTTACTCCCCTAACTCCTACGAGCAGTACTTC
D gene: .; clone size: .; V gene: TRBV4-3; J gene: TRBJ2-7; CDR3 protein: CASSQVHTGSYEQYF; CDR3 DNA: TGCGCCAGCAGCCAAGTTCACACAGGCTCCTACGAGCAGTACTTC
D gene: TRBD1; clone size: .; V gene: TRBV14; J gene: TRBJ1-2; CDR3 protein: CASSVDREVFRGYTF; CDR3 DNA: TGTGCCAGCAGCGTCGACAGGGAGGTTTTCCGTGGCTACACCTTC
D gene: .; clone size: few; V gene: TRBV10-3; J gene: TRBJ2-1; CDR3 protein: CAIRPTGGDEQFF; CDR3 DNA: TGTGCCATCAGGCCCACAGGGGGGGATGAGCAGTTCTTC
D gene: .; clone size: few; V gene: TRBV9; J gene: TRBJ1-1; CDR3 protein: CASSVTPDTEAFF; CDR3 DNA: TGTGCCAGCAGCGTGACACCCGACACTGAAGCTTTCTTT
D gene: TRBD1; clone size: few; V gene: TRBV7-9; J gene: TRBJ1-2; CDR3 protein: CASSRTGGVGRGYGYTF; CDR3 DNA: TGTGCCAGCAGCCGTACAGGGGGCGTCGGCCGAGGCTATGGCTACACCTTC
D gene: .; clone size: .; V gene: TRBV5-1; J gene: TRBJ1-1; CDR3 protein: CASSLGGRTNTEAFF; CDR3 DNA: TGCGCCAGCAGCTTGGGCGGGCGGACGAACACTGAAGCTTTCTTT
D gene: .; clone size: .; V gene: TRBV5-6; J gene: TRBJ1-5; CDR3 protein: CASSLIGSNQPQHF; CDR3 DNA: TGTGCCAGCAGCTTGATTGGCAGTAATCAGCCCCAGCATTTT
D gene: TRBD2; clone size: .; V gene: TRBV15; J gene: TRBJ2-5; CDR3 protein: CATSLRGTETQYF; CDR3 DNA: TGTGCCACCAGTTTGCGGGGGACAGAGACCCAGTACTTC
D gene: TRBD2; clone size: few; V gene: TRBV6-1; J gene: TRBJ2-1; CDR3 protein: CASSEATSGRGGEQFF; CDR3 DNA: TGTGCCAGCAGTGAAGCTACGAGCGGGAGGGGAGGGGAGCAGTTCTTC
D gene: .; clone size: .; V gene: TRBV7-2; J gene: TRBJ2-3; CDR3 protein: CASSPDFDTDTQYF; CDR3 DNA: TGTGCCAGCAGCCCTGACTTTGACACAGATACGCAGTATTTT
D gene: .; clone size: few; V gene: TRBV6-6; J gene: TRBJ1-5; CDR3 protein: CASSYSQGYQPQHF; CDR3 DNA: TGTGCCAGCAGTTACTCACAGGGATATCAGCCCCAGCATTTT
D gene: .; clone size: .; V gene: TRBV6-5; J gene: TRBJ2-1; CDR3 protein: CASSYRGLYNEQFF; CDR3 DNA: TGTGCCAGCAGTTACCGGGGACTTTACAATGAGCAGTTCTTC
D gene: TRBD1; clone size: .; V gene: TRBV28; J gene: TRBJ1-5; CDR3 protein: CASSPGGRTGNQPQHF; CDR3 DNA: TGTGCCAGCAGCCCTGGGGGCCGGACAGGGAATCAGCCCCAGCATTTT
D gene: TRBD1; clone size: .; V gene: TRBV2; J gene: TRBJ2-7; CDR3 protein: CASSEEVGTGYQQYF; CDR3 DNA: TGTGCCAGCAGTGAGGAGGTCGGGACAGGGTATCAGCAGTACTTC
D gene: .; clone size: few; V gene: TRBV6-6; J gene: TRBJ1-2; CDR3 protein: CASRVKGEYGYTF; CDR3 DNA: TGTGCCAGCAGGGTCAAGGGGGAATATGGCTACACCTTC
D gene: TRBD1; clone size: .; V gene: TRBV11-2; J gene: TRBJ2-7; CDR3 protein: CASSLGQGLGYEQYF; CDR3 DNA: TGTGCCAGCAGCTTGGGACAGGGATTAGGCTACGAGCAGTACTTC
D gene: TRBD1; clone size: .; V gene: TRBV5-5; J gene: TRBJ2-5; CDR3 protein: CASSLVGQGQETQYF; CDR3 DNA: TGTGCCAGCAGCTTGGTAGGACAGGGGCAAGAGACCCAGTACTTC
D gene: TRBD1; clone size: many; V gene: TRBV5-6; J gene: TRBJ1-1; CDR3 protein: CASSPGQGVIMNTEAFF; CDR3 DNA: TGTGCCAGCAGCCCGGGACAGGGGGTGATTATGAACACTGAAGCTTTCTTT
D gene: .; clone size: .; V gene: TRBV28; J gene: TRBJ1-5; CDR3 protein: CASSNRGFDQPQHF; CDR3 DNA: TGTGCCAGCAGTAATAGGGGGTTCGATCAGCCCCAGCATTTT
D gene: .; clone size: few; V gene: TRBV30; J gene: TRBJ2-3; CDR3 protein: CAWSVDGGAGGRQQYF; CDR3 DNA: TGTGCCTGGAGTGTGGACGGCGGGGCCGGTGGCAGGCAGCAGTATTTT
D gene: TRBD2; clone size: few; V gene: TRBV6-6; J gene: TRBJ2-7; CDR3 protein: CASSLAGPVSYEQYF; CDR3 DNA: TGTGCCAGCAGTTTAGCGGGGCCGGTCTCCTACGAGCAGTACTTC
D gene: .; clone size: few; V gene: TRBV5-1; J gene: TRBJ2-2; CDR3 protein: CASTPQNANTGELFF; CDR3 DNA: TGCGCCAGCACTCCACAGAACGCGAACACCGGGGAGCTGTTTTTT
D gene: TRBD1; clone size: .; V gene: TRBV10-3; J gene: TRBJ2-5; CDR3 protein: CAISESDRQETQYF; CDR3 DNA: TGTGCCATCAGTGAGTCGGACAGGCAAGAGACCCAGTACTTC
D gene: TRBD2; clone size: .; V gene: TRBV27; J gene: TRBJ2-7; CDR3 protein: CASSLVNPGTSGRESMVQYF; CDR3 DNA: TGTGCCAGCAGTTTAGTGAACCCCGGGACTAGCGGGAGAGAGTCTATGGTGCAGTACTTC
D gene: .; clone size: few; V gene: TRBV7-9; J gene: TRBJ1-5; CDR3 protein: CASSPGRGGQPQHF; CDR3 DNA: TGTGCCAGCAGCCCCGGACGGGGAGGTCAGCCCCAGCATTTT
D gene: TRBD1; clone size: .; V gene: TRBV4-3; J gene: TRBJ2-5; CDR3 protein: CASSLQGAGETQYF; CDR3 DNA: TGCGCCAGCAGCCTGCAGGGGGCGGGGGAGACCCAGTACTTC